Listed here are 27 T cell receptor beta chains from one sample, sequenced in a study of blood T cell repertoires in COVID-19. This table comes from immunoSEQ multiplex PCR, and its TCRdb copy is limited to in-frame clones, with some not included. Seen here are approximately 230,000 clones, approximately 86% observed once, and the top ten hold 4.5% to 6%. Sequencing used peripheral blood. The receptors originated from a woman aged 80 or over with active or convalescent COVID-19.

This chain links TRBV27 with TRBJ2-3; TRBD1 agrees at 7 bases. The CDR3 has 14 residues. The germline V gene has CDR1 MNHEY and CDR2 SMNVEV (reference sequence). Trimming cost V 6 bases and J 4 bases; bases outside gene matches: 7. CDR3 sequence reads: CASRTIQGSDTQYF. The CDR3 DNA reads TGTGCCAGCAGGACTATACAGGGGTCAGATACGCAGTATTTT.

The chain uses TRBV28 and TRBJ2-7, with a tentative D call TRBD1 (6 bases). The CDR3 runs 14 residues. Germline lookup yields CDR1 MDHEN and CDR2 SYDVKM. V gave up 6 bases and J gave up 3 bases, with 15 bases separating them. CDR3 amino acids: CASRPGTPYYEQYF. The CDR3, as DNA: TGTGCCAGCAGGCCCGGGACACCCTACTACGAGCAGTACTTC.

The chain employs TRBV5-1 and TRBJ1-2, with TRBD1 matching 10 bases. The CDR3 contains 17 residues. The germline V gene encodes CDR1 SGHRS and CDR2 YFSETQ. V was clipped by 1 base and J by 2 bases; unmatched bases: 8. The CDR3 reads CASSLSRRQGANYGYTF. The CDR3 DNA follows: TGCGCCAGCAGCTTGTCCAGACGACAGGGGGCAAACTATGGCTACACCTTC.

The V gene is TRBV2, the J gene TRBJ2-1; 14 nucleotides match TRBD2. V was pared by 7 bases and J by 8 bases, with 16 bases of the junction left unmatched. Germline CDR1 reads SNHLY; CDR2 reads FYNNEI. This CDR3 is 18 amino acids long. In DNA, the CDR3 is TGTGCCAGCACCGCGGGACTAGCGGGGGACAACAATTGGCATGAGCAGTTCTTC. This codes for CASTAGLAGDNNWHEQFF.

J is TRBJ2-1 and V is TRBV15, with 13 bases identical to TRBD2. The V gene's germline CDR1 is LNHNV and CDR2 YYDKDF (reference sequence). The V and J ends lost 4 bases and 6 bases, in that order; junction bases with no gene match: 9. This CDR3 has 17 residues. CDR3 in amino acids: CATSTRFRTSGSNEQFF. As DNA, the CDR3 is TGTGCCACCAGCACTCGGTTCCGGACTAGCGGGAGCAATGAGCAGTTCTTC.

This chain links TRBV7-8 with TRBJ2-4, with D uncertain. CDR3 length: 15 amino acids. V lost 2 bases and J lost 6, with 14 bases in between. Germline V gene lookup returns CDR1 SGHVS and CDR2 FQNEAQ. CDR3 nucleotide sequence: TGTGCCAGCAGCTTATTAGTCGTAGGCGGAAACATTCAGTACTTC. Translation: CASSLLVVGGNIQYF. The full variable domain, in which reference TRBV7-8 and TRBJ2-4 provide the parts outside the CDR3, is GAGVSQSPRYKVAKRGQDVALRCDPISGHVSLFWYQQALGQGPEFLTYFQNEAQLDKSGLPSDRFFAERPEGSVSTLKIQRTQQEDSAVYLCASSLLVVGGNIQYFGAGTRLSVL.

The rearrangement links TRBV28 to TRBJ2-2; 9 positions agree with TRBD1. V lost 11 bases and J lost 5; bases outside the gene matches: 12. CDR3 size: 15 residues. Germline assignment: CDR1 MDHEN and CDR2 SYDVKM. CDR3 in DNA: TGTGCCGTATGTTCGGGGACAGGGTGGACCGGGGAGCTGTTTTTT. This encodes CAVCSGTGWTGELFF. The whole variable domain, remainder taken from reference TRBV28 and TRBJ2-2, is DVKVTQSSRYLVKRTGEKVFLECVQDMDHENMFWYRQDPGLGLRLIYFSYDVKMKEKGDIPEGYSVSREKKERFSLILESASTNQTSMYLCAVCSGTGWTGELFFGEGSRLTVL.

This clone showed up just once. The gene calls are TRBV10-1 and TRBJ2-1; TRBD2 matches 8 bases. With 0 bases clipped from V and 10 bases from J, the junction kept 8 bases outside the gene matches. The CDR3 covers 15 residues. Germline CDR1 is WNHNN and CDR2 is SYGVQD (reference sequence). CDR3 residues: CASSESIGRAREQFF. CDR3 DNA: TGCGCCAGCAGTGAGTCGATCGGGAGGGCAAGAGAGCAGTTCTTC.

The chain links TRBV30 to TRBJ1-2; TRBD1 might be the D (6 bases). The CDR3 has 14 amino acids. The germline V and J ends were trimmed by 0 bases and 4 bases, with 12 bases remaining between them. Germline V gene data show CDR1 as GTSNPN and CDR2 as SVGIG (reference sequence). This chain's CDR3 is CAWSVNRAIYGYTF. CDR3 DNA sequence: TGTGCCTGGAGTGTAAACAGGGCCATCTATGGCTACACCTTC. The variable domain in full, with the rest retrieved from reference TRBV30 and TRBJ1-2, is SQTIHQWPATLVQPVGSPLSLECTVEGTSNPNLYWYRQAAGRGLQLLFYSVGIGQISSEVPQNLSASRPQDRQFILSSKKLLLSDSGFYLCAWSVNRAIYGYTFGSGTRLTVV.

The chain links TRBV5-1 to TRBJ1-3; D is possibly TRBD1 (5 bases). The CDR3 length is 15 residues. V dropped 2 bases and J dropped 8 bases, with 17 bases sitting between them. CDR1 is SGHRS and CDR2 is YFSETQ in the germline V gene. Written as DNA, the CDR3 is TGCGCCAGCAGCTTTGGTCAGGGTAGCCGAGACACCATATATTTT. Protein: CASSFGQGSRDTIYF.

The rearrangement joins TRBV19 to TRBJ2-5; 9 bases agree with TRBD2. V lost 3 bases, J lost 5 bases, and 10 bases stayed unmatched. The CDR3 extends over 16 amino acids. Germline loops: CDR1 LNHDA, CDR2 SQIVND (reference sequence). CDR3 region: CASSIEAGGGFETQYF. Here the CDR3 DNA reads TGTGCCAGTAGTATTGAAGCGGGAGGCGGATTCGAGACCCAGTACTTC.

This clone was seen just once. This rearrangement joins TRBV12-3 or TRBV12-4 to TRBJ1-2; tentatively, D is TRBD1 (5 bases). V lost 6 bases to trimming and J lost 2 bases, with 10 bases between them. The CDR3 sequence is 13 residues long. The CDR3 DNA sequence: TGTGCCAGCAGCCTCGCAGGGAACTATGGCTACACCTTC. Its translation is CASSLAGNYGYTF.

This clone was detected only once. The V gene is TRBV28, the J gene TRBJ1-5; no clear D gene. Germline CDR1 is MDHEN and CDR2 is SYDVKM. Trimming removed 6 bases at V and 0 bases at J, with 18 bases between. CDR3 size: 17 residues. This CDR3 reads CASSQVGGRYSNQPQHF. For the CDR3, the DNA is TGTGCCAGCAGCCAGGTAGGAGGGCGTTATAGCAATCAGCCCCAGCATTTT.

This chain joins TRBV6-5 and TRBJ2-1, with TRBD2 matching over 12 bases. Germline V lookup: CDR1 MNHEY, CDR2 SVGAGI. The CDR3 runs 15 residues. V gave up 8 bases and J gave up 6 bases; unmatched junction bases: 8. Here the CDR3 DNA reads TGTGCCAGCGCCGTGACTAGCGGGAGAGCCAATGAGCAGTTCTTC. Encoded protein: CASAVTSGRANEQFF.

The chain recombines TRBV3-1 (or the pseudogene TRBV3-2) with TRBJ2-4, with 7 bases fitting TRBD2. V gave up 0 bases and J gave up 2 bases; unmatched junction bases: 10. Germline-derived CDR1 and CDR2 are LGHDT and YNNKEL (reference sequence). The CDR3 is made up of 18 amino acids. The CDR3 loop is CASSQDQGSGISKNIQYF. CDR3 nucleotides: TGTGCCAGCAGCCAAGACCAGGGAAGCGGGATATCCAAAAACATTCAGTACTTC.

J is TRBJ2-6 and V is TRBV5-1, with D possibly being TRBD1 (6 bases). The CDR3 loop spans 14 amino acids. Trimming took off 3 bases at V and 4 bases at J, with 8 bases between the two ends. Germline CDR1 SGHRS, CDR2 YFSETQ. The CDR3 loop is CASSSGEGANVLTF. Written as DNA, the CDR3 is TGCGCCAGCAGCTCAGGGGAAGGGGCCAACGTCCTGACTTTC.

This clone has more than one count but fewer than ten. This chain joins TRBV5-1 and TRBJ2-5; 8 bases align to TRBD1. Germline CDR1 and CDR2: SGHRS and YFSETQ. The length of the CDR3 is 13 residues. V dropped 4 bases and J dropped 5; count of bases not matched to a gene: 4. Here the CDR3 reads CASSPGGVETQYF. DNA of the CDR3: TGCGCCAGCAGCCCAGGGGGCGTGGAGACCCAGTACTTC.

The genes are TRBV11-2 and TRBJ2-5; 12 bases map to TRBD1. The ends lost 5 bases at V and 4 bases at J; junction bases unmatched: 5. The CDR3 spans 15 residues. CDR1 and CDR2 (germline): SGHAT, FQNNGV. The CDR3 sequence: CASSRGTGGRETQYF. CDR3 coding DNA: TGTGCCAGCAGCCGCGGGACAGGGGGCAGAGAGACCCAGTACTTC.

The chain links TRBV9 to TRBJ1-4; a possible D gene is TRBD1 (6 bases). This CDR3 has 15 amino acids. The V end was cut by 3 bases, the J end by 3 bases, with 12 bases between. The germline V gene has CDR1 SGDLS and CDR2 YYNGEE. For the CDR3, the DNA is TGTGCCAGCAGCGCCCGGGGGGGGCCTAATGAAAAACTGTTTTTT. This sequence encodes CASSARGGPNEKLFF.

This chain uses TRBV28 with TRBJ1-2; 7 positions match TRBD1. CDR1 is MDHEN and CDR2 is SYDVKM in the germline V gene. CDR3 length: 14 amino acids. The V gene end was trimmed by 5 bases and the J gene end by 7 bases; junction bases not matched to a gene: 10. The CDR3 sequence: CASSGGQATSGYTF. For the CDR3, the DNA is TGTGCCAGCAGTGGTGGACAGGCCACCTCTGGCTACACCTTC.

The gene calls are TRBV18 and TRBJ1-1; perhaps TRBD1 as D (6 bases). CDR3 length equals 14 residues. Germline V lookup: CDR1 KGHSH, CDR2 LQKENI. Trimming cost V 1 base and J 1 base, with 7 bases left between them. CDR3 sequence: CASSPQQGNTEAFF. CDR3 in DNA: TGTGCCAGCTCACCACAACAGGGGAACACTGAAGCTTTCTTT. The full variable domain, completed using reference TRBV18 and TRBJ1-1, is NAGVMQNPRHLVRRRGQEARLRCSPMKGHSHVYWYRQLPEEGLKFMVYLQKENIIDESGMPKERFSAEFPKEGPSILRIQQVVRGDSAAYFCASSPQQGNTEAFFGQGTRLTVV.

The chain couples TRBV4-2 to TRBJ2-5; D possibly corresponds to TRBD2 (5 bases). In germline, CDR1 is LGHNA, CDR2 YNFKEQ. This CDR3 is 14 amino acids long. The ends were cut back, 1 base at V and 6 bases at J, with 12 bases in the middle. This CDR3 reads CASSQVGLAKTQYF. The DNA for the CDR3 is TGTGCCAGCAGCCAAGTTGGGCTAGCCAAGACCCAGTACTTC.

This clone was detected once. The chain joins TRBV5-4 to TRBJ2-4, with a tentative D call TRBD1 (6 bases). This CDR3 has 15 residues. V was cut by 4 bases and J by 5 bases, with 16 bases left in between. CDR1 and CDR2 from the germline V gene are SGHNT and YYREEE (reference sequence). The CDR3 DNA follows: TGTGCCAGCAGCCCGCCTGGACAGAGCCAAAACATTCAGTACTTC. Translation: CASSPPGQSQNIQYF.

The genes are TRBV28 and TRBJ1-1; a weak D match, TRBD1 (5 bases). CDR1 is MDHEN, CDR2 SYDVKM, per germline. The CDR3 is made up of 16 amino acids. V was clipped by 7 bases and J by 3 bases, with 21 bases between them. CDR3 region: CASTPTVGRVDTEAFF. The CDR3 DNA sequence: TGTGCCAGCACCCCAACCGTCGGCAGGGTGGACACTGAAGCTTTCTTT.

This rearrangement joins TRBV5-1 to TRBJ1-2, with D tentatively TRBD1 (5 bases). The germline V gene encodes CDR1 SGHRS and CDR2 YFSETQ. This CDR3 region has 16 residues. V lost 0 bases to trimming and J lost 5 bases, with 17 bases between them. The CDR3 spells CASSLAPGSQFYGYTF. In nucleotides, the CDR3 is TGCGCCAGCAGCTTGGCTCCAGGGTCCCAATTTTATGGCTACACCTTC.

This clone occurred once. The chain carries TRBV19 and TRBJ1-2; D not certain. The CDR3 covers 14 residues. V shed 6 bases and J shed 7 bases, with 18 bases lying between them. Germline assignment: CDR1 LNHDA and CDR2 SQIVND (reference sequence). The CDR3 loop is CASRRGRNMGGYTF. The CDR3 coding sequence is TGTGCCAGTAGGCGGGGTCGAAATATGGGTGGCTACACCTTC.

The V call is TRBV14, the J call TRBJ2-1; TRBD2 matches 8 bases. There are 18 residues in the CDR3. After removal of 4 bases from V and 3 bases from J, the junction contained 14 bases not matched to a gene. CDR1 is SGHDN, CDR2 FVKESK, per germline. Here the CDR3 reads CASSPLGAAGGFYNEQFF. In DNA, the CDR3 is TGTGCCAGCAGCCCACTAGGTGCGGCGGGAGGTTTCTACAATGAGCAGTTCTTC.